The clone carrying this T cell receptor (beta chain) appeared once. This entry is derived from a study of blood T cell repertoires in COVID-19. Study as a whole: COVID-19 samples, acute and convalescent, were from the United States, Italy and Spain. T cells, B-cell-depleted T cells, or PBMCs provided the cDNA or gDNA that served as material.

In Seattle, patients joined the study during active infection and were tracked longitudinally. Trimming stripped 0 bases from V and 2 bases from J, with 9 bases between. CDR1 and CDR2 from the germline V gene are SGHRS and YFSETQ. CDR3 length: 14 amino acids. Under the authors' procedure: Using reference gene primer amplification, nucleated cell counts were estimated. Measured with immunoSEQ multiplex PCR; TCRdb has only the in-frame clones, and not every one. D and trimming were read from the DNA, whereas the V and J calls and clone size are those reported in that table. The sample lists over 150,000 clones; around nine tenths were seen once.

The chain recombines TRBV5-1 with TRBJ2-7; D remains ambiguous. Sample: peripheral blood. The origin of this receptor is an older woman with COVID-19, enrolled during active disease. The CDR3 nucleotides are TGCGCCAGCAGCTTGGACGGCACTACCTACGAGCAGTACTTC. It yields the protein CASSLDGTTYEQYF.